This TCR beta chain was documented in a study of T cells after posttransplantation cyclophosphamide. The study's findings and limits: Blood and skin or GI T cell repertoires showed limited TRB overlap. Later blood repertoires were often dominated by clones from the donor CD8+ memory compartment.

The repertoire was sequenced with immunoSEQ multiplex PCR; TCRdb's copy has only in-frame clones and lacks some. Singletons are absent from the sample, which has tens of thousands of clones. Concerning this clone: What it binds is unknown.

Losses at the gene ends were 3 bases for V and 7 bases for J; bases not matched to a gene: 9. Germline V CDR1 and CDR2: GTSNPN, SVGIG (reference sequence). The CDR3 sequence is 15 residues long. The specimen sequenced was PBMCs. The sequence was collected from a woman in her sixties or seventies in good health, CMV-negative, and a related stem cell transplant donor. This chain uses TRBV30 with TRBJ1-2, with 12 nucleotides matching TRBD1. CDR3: CAWRFSGTGGSGYTF. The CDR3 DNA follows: TGTGCCTGGAGATTCTCAGGGACAGGGGGCAGTGGCTACACCTTC.